Shown below are 23 T cell receptor beta chains from a single sample sequenced in a study of T cell responses to AZD1222 COVID-19 vaccine. Assay: immunoSEQ multiplex PCR; the TCRdb copy retains only in-frame clones and omits some. This table has some 100,000 clones, 88% appearing once. Material: peripheral blood, obtained on day 0 of AZD1222 vaccination. These receptors all stem from an adult in good health.

The V gene is TRBV12-3 or TRBV12-4, the J gene TRBJ1-5; D ambiguous. This CDR3 contains 10 residues. V was cut by 5 bases and J by 12 bases, with 8 bases left in between. CDR3 residues: CASSGLIQHF. The DNA of the CDR3 is TGTGCCAGCAGTGGATTGATCCAGCATTTT.

This chain uses TRBV7-3 with TRBJ2-1; 12 bases line up with TRBD2. The junction had 17 bases not matched to a gene; V was cut back by 5 bases and J by 15 bases. There are 16 residues in the CDR3. CDR1 SGHTA and CDR2 FQGTGA come from the germline V gene. The CDR3: CASSPSMASGRAPLFF. The CDR3 DNA is TGTGCCAGCAGCCCCAGTATGGCTAGCGGGAGGGCCCCATTGTTCTTC.

V gene TRBV18 combines with J gene TRBJ1-6, with D perhaps TRBD1 (6 bases). The CDR3 has 15 residues. Germline assignment: CDR1 KGHSH and CDR2 LQKENI. Deletions cut 1 base from V and 7 bases from J, with 11 bases between. The CDR3 is CASSPQQGENSPLHF. The CDR3 coding sequence is TGTGCCAGCTCACCACAACAGGGAGAGAATTCACCCCTCCACTTT.

CDR3 sequence: CASSQDTSGTQYF. The DNA of the CDR3 is TGTGCCAGCAGCCAAGATACCTCCGGTACGCAGTATTTT. This chain connects TRBV3-1 (or the pseudogene TRBV3-2) to TRBJ2-3; D uncertain. This CDR3 has 13 amino acids. V lost 0 bases to trimming and J lost 8 bases, with 9 bases between them. CDR1 and CDR2 from the germline V gene are LGHDT and YNNKEL (reference sequence).

This sequence joins TRBV19 and TRBJ1-3; 9 positions match TRBD1. The CDR3 sequence is 15 residues long. J lost 2 bases, V lost 11 bases, and 10 bases had no gene match. Germline V lookup: CDR1 LNHDA, CDR2 SQIVND (reference sequence). Here the CDR3 reads CASRDRVGTGNTIYF. Here the CDR3 DNA reads TGTGCCTCCCGGGACAGGGTTGGGACTGGAAACACCATATATTTT. Drawing the rest from reference TRBV19 and TRBJ1-3, the complete variable domain is DGGITQSPKYLFRKEGQNVTLSCEQNLNHDAMYWYRQDPGQGLRLIYYSQIVNDFQKGDIAEGYSVSREKKESFPLTVTSAQKNPTAFYLCASRDRVGTGNTIYFGEGSWLTVV.

The chain is built from TRBV27 and TRBJ2-2; tentatively, D is TRBD1 (6 bases). Trimming took off 6 bases at V and 0 bases at J, with 14 bases between the two ends. This CDR3 is 16 amino acids long. Germline V CDR1 and CDR2: MNHEY, SMNVEV (reference sequence). The CDR3 sequence: CASRHLGASNTGELFF. The CDR3 coding sequence is TGTGCCAGCAGACACCTGGGGGCGTCGAACACCGGGGAGCTGTTTTTT.

The CDR3 loop is CATTWDSSYNEQFF. The CDR3 DNA reads TGTGCCACCACCTGGGACTCTTCTTACAATGAGCAGTTCTTC. The chain combines TRBV19 with TRBJ2-1, with D possibly matching TRBD2 (6 bases). CDR1 is LNHDA, CDR2 SQIVND, per germline (reference sequence). The CDR3 is made up of 14 amino acids. The germline V and J ends were trimmed by 10 bases and 4 bases, with 17 bases remaining between them.

The chain employs TRBV4-1 and TRBJ2-1; no clear D gene. Germline loops: CDR1 MGHRA, CDR2 YSYEKL. Trimming shortened V by 1 base and J by 4 bases, and 14 bases separated the two germline ends. CDR3 length equals 16 residues. As DNA, the CDR3 is TGCGCCAGCAGCCAAGTTCGTCTTTTAGTTTACAATGAGCAGTTCTTC. This translates into CASSQVRLLVYNEQFF.

V is TRBV6-7 and J is TRBJ2-5; 7 bases are a match to TRBD2. TRBV6-7 is noted as an ORF with a role that remains uncertain. Unmatched junction bases numbered 14, after V lost 8 bases and J lost 2 bases. There are 16 residues in the CDR3. As DNA, the CDR3 is TGTGCCAGCCATCCGTGGCGGGAGAGGTTGCAAGAGACCCAGTACTTC. Residues: CASHPWRERLQETQYF.

The rearrangement uses TRBV27 and TRBJ1-1; D is possibly TRBD1 (5 bases). CDR3 length: 15 residues. V was shortened by 5 bases and J by 1 base, with 14 bases between the two germline ends. CDR1 and CDR2 from the germline V gene are MNHEY and SMNVEV (reference sequence). The CDR3 coding sequence is TGTGCCAGCAGTCTATTAAAAGGGGCGAACACTGAAGCTTTCTTT. Translated, it gives CASSLLKGANTEAFF.

This chain links TRBV5-1 with TRBJ2-2, with TRBD2 identical over 14 bases. V was clipped by 2 bases and J by 7 bases; unmatched bases: 7. This CDR3 is 17 amino acids long. Germline assignment: CDR1 SGHRS and CDR2 YFSETQ. The CDR3 sequence is CASSFSGTSGSSGELFF. The CDR3 DNA follows: TGCGCCAGCAGCTTCTCCGGGACTAGCGGGAGCAGCGGGGAGCTGTTTTTT.

The CDR3 DNA follows: TGTGCCAGCAGCCAAGATTTACTAGCGGGTTACGAGCAGTACTTC. Amino acid sequence: CASSQDLLAGYEQYF. J is TRBJ2-7 and V is TRBV3-1 (or the pseudogene TRBV3-2); TRBD2 matches at 9 bases. The CDR3 sequence is 15 residues long. In germline, CDR1 is LGHDT, CDR2 YNNKEL (reference sequence). J was trimmed by 4 bases and V by 0 bases; bases with no gene match: 4.

The chain combines TRBV13 with TRBJ2-1; perhaps TRBD2 as D (6 bases). The CDR3 spans 16 residues. Germline V CDR1 and CDR2: PRHDT, FYEKMQ (reference sequence). The ends were cut back, 8 bases at V and 8 bases at J, with 25 bases in the middle. The CDR3: CASLDAVGGTRDEQFF. CDR3 DNA sequence: TGTGCCAGCCTCGACGCCGTGGGCGGGACGAGGGATGAGCAGTTCTTC.

This clone has a single count. This chain joins TRBV6-2 or TRBV6-3 and TRBJ2-2; maybe TRBD1 (5 bases). This CDR3 contains 15 residues. Trimming pared 5 bases from V and 4 bases from J, leaving 14 bases between. The germline V gene encodes CDR1 MNHEY and CDR2 SVGEGT. CDR3 DNA: TGTGCCAGCAGTACGCTCGGACAAGCCACCGGGGAGCTGTTTTTT. Its translation: CASSTLGQATGELFF.

This clone was recorded once. The gene calls are TRBV30 and TRBJ2-1, with TRBD2 identical over 8 bases. CDR1 is GTSNPN, CDR2 SVGIG, per germline (reference sequence). V shed 0 bases, J shed 4 bases, and the junction held 8 bases outside the gene matches. This CDR3 region has 16 residues. The CDR3 reads CAWSVFGSGSYNEQFF. The CDR3 DNA reads TGTGCCTGGAGTGTTTTCGGAAGCGGGAGTTACAATGAGCAGTTCTTC.

The V call is TRBV11-2, the J call TRBJ1-1; a weak D match, TRBD1 (6 bases). The length of the CDR3 is 13 residues. The V end lost 2 bases, the J end lost 4 bases, and 8 bases lay between the germline ends. CDR1 and CDR2 from the germline V gene are SGHAT and FQNNGV. The CDR3 loop reads CASSLRGSTEAFF. Written as DNA, the CDR3 is TGTGCCAGCAGCTTAAGGGGGAGCACTGAAGCTTTCTTT.

The table lists this clone with a count of one. This chain links TRBV19 with TRBJ2-7, with D perhaps matching TRBD1 (6 bases). The CDR3 is made up of 11 amino acids. Trimming removed 3 bases at V and 9 bases at J, with 9 bases between. Germline V gene sequence: CDR1 LNHDA, CDR2 SQIVND (reference sequence). CDR3 in DNA: TGTGCCAGTAGTATGGGGACATCGCAGTACTTC. This encodes CASSMGTSQYF.

The rearrangement links TRBV5-4 to TRBJ2-3; D gene uncertain. V gave up 3 bases and J gave up 5 bases, with 13 bases separating them. CDR3 length: 14 amino acids. Germline CDR1 reads SGHNT; CDR2 reads YYREEE (reference sequence). The CDR3, as DNA: TGTGCCAGCAGCTCGGGCCAGATTGGAGATACGCAGTATTTT. It yields the protein CASSSGQIGDTQYF.

CDR3 sequence: CASSPGQNTEAFF. The CDR3 DNA is TGTGCCAGCAGTCCGGGACAGAACACTGAAGCTTTCTTT. The chain recombines TRBV12-3 or TRBV12-4 with TRBJ1-1, with a tentative D call TRBD1 (6 bases). This CDR3 spans 13 amino acids. With 5 bases removed from V and 1 base from J, the gap between germline ends came to 8 bases.

The chain links TRBV19 to TRBJ1-5; unclear D gene. The CDR3 runs 13 residues. Germline assignment: CDR1 LNHDA and CDR2 SQIVND (reference sequence). The V and J ends lost 3 bases and 3 bases respectively, with 6 bases between them. The DNA of the CDR3 is TGTGCCAGTAGTATGGGTCCCAATCAGCCCCAGCATTTT. Its protein is CASSMGPNQPQHF.

The rearrangement uses TRBV11-2 and TRBJ1-3, with 9 nucleotides matching TRBD1. Germline lookup yields CDR1 SGHAT and CDR2 FQNNGV. There are 14 residues in the CDR3. Trimming cost V 4 bases and J 6 bases; bases outside gene matches: 4. As DNA, the CDR3 is TGTGCCAGCAGCTCGTGGACAGGGGCAAACACCATATATTTT. The encoded protein is CASSSWTGANTIYF.

J is TRBJ2-5 and V is TRBV19; D possibly matches TRBD1 or TRBD2 (5 bases each). The CDR3 spans 12 residues. Trimming left V 3 bases short and J 5 bases short, with 7 bases between. CDR1 is LNHDA and CDR2 is SQIVND in the germline V gene (reference sequence). The CDR3 loop is CASSIGAETQYF. Here the CDR3 DNA reads TGTGCCAGTAGTATCGGGGCGGAGACCCAGTACTTC.

In its sample, this clone was seen once. The gene calls are TRBV4-1 and TRBJ1-1; weak D call: TRBD1 (5 bases). Germline V lookup: CDR1 MGHRA, CDR2 YSYEKL. V was shortened by 3 bases and J by 5 bases, with 25 bases between the two germline ends. The CDR3 runs 18 residues. As DNA, the CDR3 is TGCGCCAGCAGCCATCAAACTATTGTGCTCCTCTGGGGGACTGAAGCTTTCTTT. Residues: CASSHQTIVLLWGTEAFF.